The TCR beta chain under discussion was sequenced for a study of TET2 disruption in CD19-targeted CAR T cells listed by TCRdb under 2018. Broadly, across the study: The number of samples was determined by the original clinical trial design and by which samples were available, and no additional inclusion criteria were applied.

Deep sequencing of the TCR beta chain was done using the immunoSEQ assay. The source study handled its data this way. Only productive TCR beta rearrangements were used to calculate clonotype frequencies. Held by TCRdb, this immuneACCESS table contains in-frame sequences only and omits some clones. Under half of the omission traces to an unresolved V gene where checked; the cause of the rest is unknown. That table gives V, J and clone size, and the DNA gave D and trimming. The table for this sample records more than 25,000 clones. The ten largest clonotypes hold around 1.9% of the sample. The CDR3 contains 15 residues, cysteine and phenylalanine counted. The DNA covers only part of the CDR3, 36 bases in frame from base 1. The germline V gene provides CDR1 MNHNS and CDR2 SASEGT. In light of the paper, this sample's treatment or condition label describes: autologous CTL019 cells: CD19 CAR with 4-1BB and CD3 zeta domains. TCR zeta and 4-1BB costimulatory signaling domains were incorporated into the CD19 CAR. T cells for CTL019 manufacturing were collected from peripheral blood by leukapheresis. The DNeasy Blood and Tissue Kit was used to extract genomic DNA from pre-infusion T cells, peripheral blood, or sorted post-infusion T cells.

Regarding this clone: Its antigen is still unknown. One end of the junction varies from germline; a read error may be responsible. Read data end 3 residues before the CDR3 end; the end is taken from the germline J gene.

Study-level results and caveats: Conclusions about the patient's CAR T cells rested on extensive analysis of a single subject.

The sample in question was CD8- CAR+ T cells sorted from cultured blood T cells, obtained for CD19 CAR T cell therapy. Read against the paper, the sample's cell subset or site label means: CD8-negative CAR-positive T cells from the infusion product. The clonotype comes from a man aged 70-80 years with chronic lymphocytic leukemia. In this chain, TRBV6-1 is recombined with TRBJ1-6; TRBD1 is a weak D gene call, 5 bases matching. The sequenced part of the CDR3 DNA is TGTGCCAGCGGTGAGGACACCCGATATAATTCACCC. Its translation reads: CASGEDTRYNSP. The whole CDR3 sequence reads CASGEDTRYNSPLHF.